Following are 21 T cell receptor beta chains from one sample sequenced in a study of T cell repertoires in cytomegalovirus infection. From the reads, TCRdb called clonotypes with MiXCR, one entry per CDR3 protein. The repertoire holds about 230,000 distinct CDR3 sequences, with roughly 20% as singletons. The sample was CD8+ T cells from PBMCs. The receptor source for this set is a human donor in good health (CMV status not recorded). Some clones in this sample may be carry-over from other donors' samples.

The chain uses TRBV29-1 and TRBJ1-1; D is unclear. The CDR3 runs to 15 residues. The germline V and J ends were trimmed by 6 bases and 0 bases, with 17 bases remaining between them. In germline, CDR1 is SQVTM, CDR2 ANQGSEA. Here the CDR3 reads CSVSRVGMLNTEAFF. The CDR3, as DNA: TGCAGCGTATCAAGGGTGGGGATGTTGAACACTGAAGCTTTCTTT.

This chain links TRBV20-1 with TRBJ2-7; 9 nucleotides agree with TRBD1. Germline CDR1 and CDR2: DFQATT and SNEGSKA (reference sequence). V gave up 6 bases and J gave up 2 bases; unmatched junction bases: 8. The CDR3 spans 14 residues. CDR3 protein: CSARRQGGAYEQYF. The CDR3 DNA reads TGCAGTGCGCGCCGACAGGGGGGAGCCTACGAGCAGTACTTC.

This clonotype has ten or more counts. The chain combines TRBV7-9 with TRBJ2-7; TRBD2 is a possible D gene (6 bases). Trimming left V 5 bases short and J 6 bases short, with 14 bases between. Looked up from germline, CDR1 is SEHNR and CDR2 is FQNEAQ (reference sequence). This CDR3 has 13 residues. CDR3 DNA sequence: TGTGCCAGCAGCCCATCGGGACTCCCCGAGCAGTACTTC. Translation gives CASSPSGLPEQYF.

The V gene is TRBV11-2, the J gene TRBJ2-4, with TRBD2 matching over 8 bases. The junction had 4 bases not matched to a gene; V was cut back by 1 base and J by 2 bases. Germline assignment: CDR1 SGHAT and CDR2 FQNNGV. CDR3 size: 16 residues. The CDR3, as DNA: TGTGCCAGCAGCTTAGTCCCGGGGGGGTCCAAAAACATTCAGTACTTC. This translates into CASSLVPGGSKNIQYF.

This clonotype was picked up a small number of times. V usage is TRBV28 and J usage is TRBJ2-3; a weak D match, TRBD2 (5 bases). The length of the CDR3 is 15 residues. V was shortened by 3 bases and J by 0 bases, with 10 bases between the two germline ends. Per germline, CDR1 MDHEN and CDR2 SYDVKM. The CDR3 protein is CASSLRGSSTDTQYF. The CDR3 nucleotides read TGTGCCAGCAGTTTGCGCGGGTCTAGCACAGATACGCAGTATTTT. The full variable domain, in which reference TRBV28 and TRBJ2-3 provide the parts outside the CDR3, is DVKVTQSSRYLVKRTGEKVFLECVQDMDHENMFWYRQDPGLGLRLIYFSYDVKMKEKGDIPEGYSVSREKKERFSLILESASTNQTSMYLCASSLRGSSTDTQYFGPGTRLTVL.

The rearrangement uses TRBV7-9 and TRBJ2-2; 10 bases are a match to TRBD1. Per the germline V gene, CDR1 is SEHNR and CDR2 is FQNEAQ (reference sequence). Trimming cost V 3 bases and J 4 bases; bases outside gene matches: 5. The CDR3 has 16 residues. Here the CDR3 DNA reads TGTGCCAGCAGCTTCCGACAGGGGGCTCCCACCGGGGAGCTGTTTTTT. This gives the protein CASSFRQGAPTGELFF. Variable domain in full (rest from reference TRBV7-9 and TRBJ2-2): DTGVSQNPRHKITKRGQNVTFRCDPISEHNRLYWYRQTLGQGPEFLTYFQNEAQLEKSRLLSDRFSAERPKGSFSTLEIQRTEQGDSAMYLCASSFRQGAPTGELFFGEGSRLTVL.

There are many counts of this clonotype. The V call is TRBV12-3 or TRBV12-4, the J call TRBJ2-1; TRBD2 matches at 8 bases. The CDR3 length is 15 residues. V shed 3 bases and J 5 bases; nucleotides not matched to a gene: 6. CDR3 amino acids: CASSLGLVGHNEQFF. For the CDR3, the DNA is TGTGCCAGCAGTTTGGGACTAGTTGGTCACAATGAGCAGTTCTTC.

This clonotype was found a few times. The CDR3 sequence is CSARDYQDNYGYTF. CDR3 in DNA: TGCAGTGCTAGAGACTACCAGGACAACTATGGCTACACCTTC. V usage is TRBV20-1 and J usage is TRBJ1-2; no firm D call. The CDR3 loop spans 14 amino acids. V lost 0 bases, J lost 2 bases, and 10 bases lay in between. The germline gives CDR1 DFQATT, CDR2 SNEGSKA (reference sequence).

This clonotype has only a few counts. The rearrangement links TRBV5-1 to TRBJ2-7; 11 bases are shared with TRBD2. CDR1 is SGHRS, CDR2 YFSETQ, per germline. The CDR3 runs to 15 residues. Trimming at V came to 1 base and at J to 6 bases, leaving 6 bases not matched to a gene. CDR3 DNA: TGCGCCAGCAGCTTGAGTAGCGGGGGGGCCAGCGAGCAGTACTTC. It specifies CASSLSSGGASEQYF.

The chain links TRBV6-2 or TRBV6-3 to TRBJ1-1; D may be TRBD1 (5 bases). This CDR3 spans 14 amino acids. V was clipped by 2 bases and J by 4 bases, with 11 bases between them. The germline V gene has CDR1 MNHEY and CDR2 SVGEGT. Here the CDR3 reads CASSYTAGTTEAFF. CDR3 in DNA: TGTGCCAGCAGTTACACGGCAGGGACCACTGAAGCTTTCTTT.

This sequence joins TRBV20-1 and TRBJ1-5; 7 bases agree with TRBD1. The CDR3 covers 17 residues. The germline V gene encodes CDR1 DFQATT and CDR2 SNEGSKA (reference sequence). Trimming took 4 bases from V and 1 from J; bases not matched to a gene: 13. The CDR3 coding sequence is TGCAGTGCTAAGGGGGGCCCCAGGGGGTTGAGCAATCAGCCCCAGCATTTT. It specifies CSAKGGPRGLSNQPQHF.

Ten or more counts support this clonotype. The chain recombines TRBV28 with TRBJ2-3, with 8 bases that match TRBD2. With V trimmed by 3 bases and J by 6 bases, 14 bases remained unmatched. Germline CDR1 and CDR2: MDHEN and SYDVKM. This CDR3 has 17 residues. The CDR3 here is CASSFSSGGPPGDTQYF. Written as DNA, the CDR3 is TGTGCCAGCAGTTTCTCCAGCGGGGGACCCCCTGGGGATACGCAGTATTTT.

This clonotype was picked up many times. J is TRBJ2-1 and V is TRBV7-2, with TRBD2 matching over 10 bases. Per germline, CDR1 SGHTA and CDR2 FQGNSA. The CDR3 covers 15 residues. The V and J ends lost 2 bases and 8 bases, in that order; junction bases with no gene match: 6. The CDR3 nucleotides are TGTGCCAGCAGCTTATTAGCGGGGGGATATGATGAGCAGTTCTTC. This encodes CASSLLAGGYDEQFF.

In DNA form, the CDR3 reads TGCGCCAGCAGCCAAGATCTCACGCAGTCTAACTATGGCTACACCTTC. Translated, it gives CASSQDLTQSNYGYTF. J is TRBJ1-2 and V is TRBV4-1, with D unresolved. Between the trimmed V and J ends, which lost 0 bases and 0 bases, there was a span of 11 bases. In germline, CDR1 is MGHRA, CDR2 YSYEKL. This CDR3 spans 16 amino acids.

In this sample, this clonotype turned up many times. V is TRBV7-8 and J is TRBJ2-1; 11 nucleotides match TRBD2. This CDR3 has 15 residues. The V gene end was trimmed by 5 bases and the J gene end by 4 bases; junction bases not matched to a gene: 4. In germline, CDR1 is SGHVS, CDR2 FQNEAQ. CDR3 in DNA: TGTGCCAGCAGCCTACTAGCGGGAGTATACAATGAGCAGTTCTTC. Its protein is CASSLLAGVYNEQFF.

This clonotype turned up a few times. This chain's CDR3 is CASSSPTGGNQPQHF. For the CDR3, the DNA is TGTGCCAGCAGTTCCCCGACAGGGGGCAATCAGCCCCAGCATTTT. J is TRBJ1-5 and V is TRBV28; 8 bases align to TRBD1. The CDR3 totals 15 residues. V lost 4 bases, J lost 2 bases, and 4 bases stayed unmatched. The V gene's germline CDR1 is MDHEN and CDR2 SYDVKM.

In its sample, this clonotype was seen a few times. This chain connects TRBV10-3 to TRBJ1-4; D not certain. Trimming cost V 4 bases and J 7 bases, with 13 bases left between them. Germline lookup yields CDR1 ENHRY and CDR2 SYGVKD. This CDR3 comprises 14 residues. CDR3 DNA sequence: TGTGCCATCAGTGCCCTAAATCGCCCTGAAAAACTGTTTTTT. Translated: CAISALNRPEKLFF.

The chain combines TRBV20-1 with TRBJ2-4; weak D call: TRBD1 (6 bases). Germline CDR1 and CDR2: DFQATT and SNEGSKA (reference sequence). The CDR3 loop spans 14 amino acids. V was trimmed by 6 bases and J by 1 base, leaving 13 bases between them. The CDR3 nucleotides are TGCAGTGCGCAACAGGGTAGGGCCAAAAACATTCAGTACTTC. Its translation is CSAQQGRAKNIQYF.

CDR3 protein: CASSEAAHREWAEAFF. CDR3 nucleotide sequence: TGTGCCAGCAGTGAAGCAGCCCACAGGGAATGGGCTGAAGCTTTCTTT. The chain combines TRBV6-1 with TRBJ1-1; D is possibly TRBD1 (6 bases). The CDR3 totals 16 residues. V was cut by 0 bases and J by 6 bases, with 17 bases left in between. The germline V gene has CDR1 MNHNS and CDR2 SASEGT.

The chain links TRBV6-5 to TRBJ2-2; D uncertain. The germline V gene has CDR1 MNHEY and CDR2 SVGAGI. Deletions cut 0 bases from V and 7 bases from J, with 3 bases between. This CDR3 contains 12 residues. The CDR3 bases are TGTGCCAGCAGTTACTCGTTCGGGGAGCTGTTTTTT. Its protein is CASSYSFGELFF.

A few counts support this clonotype. This sequence joins TRBV6-5 and TRBJ2-3; D remains unclear. The CDR3 has 15 residues. Germline CDR1 is MNHEY and CDR2 is SVGAGI. V was trimmed by 1 base and J by 3 bases, leaving 11 bases between them. Written as DNA, the CDR3 is TGTGCCAGCAGTTACTTGTTTGGAGAGACAGATACGCAGTATTTT. The encoded protein is CASSYLFGETDTQYF.